A single sample gave rise to the 23 T cell receptor beta chains below, sequenced in a study of response to subunit inactivated influenza vaccine. TCRdb recomputed calls from the RT-PCR reads with MiXCR, one row per CDR3 protein. In the table there are roughly 710,000 distinct CDR3 sequences, 12% to 15% of which are singletons. The input for sequencing was PBMCs from blood, taken approximately 15 days before vaccination. These receptors originate from a man in his fifties or sixties who received an inactivated influenza vaccine.

V is TRBV18 and J is TRBJ1-2, with D unresolved. The CDR3 has 13 amino acids. Trimming cost V 4 bases and J 7 bases, with 13 bases left between them. Germline V gene sequence: CDR1 KGHSH, CDR2 LQKENI. The CDR3 loop is CASSRREEGGYTF. The CDR3 nucleotides are TGTGCCAGCTCACGCCGGGAAGAGGGTGGCTACACCTTC.

This clonotype has ten or more counts. CDR3 coding DNA: TGTGCCAGCAGTTACTCGACGGCCGGGAGCTCCTATAATTCACCCCTCCACTTT. Translation gives CASSYSTAGSSYNSPLHF. The V gene is TRBV6-5, the J gene TRBJ1-6, with no clear D. Germline lookup yields CDR1 MNHEY and CDR2 SVGAGI. The V end lost 0 bases, the J end lost 0 bases, and 12 bases lay between the germline ends. This CDR3 contains 18 residues.

This clonotype was seen a handful of times. The chain uses TRBV28 and TRBJ2-7; the D is unclear. V gave up 6 bases and J gave up 1 base, with 19 bases separating them. Germline V gene data show CDR1 as MDHEN and CDR2 as SYDVKM. The CDR3 extends over 16 amino acids. CDR3 region: CASSLHLDPGSYEQYF. The CDR3 nucleotides read TGTGCCAGCAGCCTACATCTGGACCCTGGGTCCTACGAGCAGTACTTC.

The sample holds a few counts of this clonotype. V usage is TRBV9 and J usage is TRBJ2-7; TRBD2 aligns across 10 bases. The CDR3 loop spans 16 amino acids. Germline-derived CDR1 and CDR2 are SGDLS and YYNGEE. Trimming at V came to 0 bases and at J to 4 bases, leaving 7 bases not matched to a gene. CDR3 loop: CASSVEASGSRYEQYF. The CDR3 nucleotides read TGTGCCAGCAGCGTAGAGGCTAGCGGGAGTAGATACGAGCAGTACTTC.

This clonotype was recorded a few times. The chain uses TRBV7-2 and TRBJ1-4; D is perhaps TRBD1 (6 bases). The germline V gene has CDR1 SGHTA and CDR2 FQGNSA. The CDR3 is 14 residues long. Between the trimmed V and J ends, which lost 5 bases and 8 bases, there was a span of 15 bases. The CDR3 region is CASSLMDRTEKLFF. As DNA, the CDR3 is TGTGCCAGCAGCCTCATGGACAGAACAGAAAAACTGTTTTTT. Together with reference TRBV7-2 and TRBJ1-4, the CDR3 gives the full variable domain: GAGVSQSPSNKVTEKGKDVELRCDPISGHTALYWYRQSLGQGLEFLIYFQGNSAPDKSGLPSDRFSAERTGGSVSTLTIQRTQQEDSAVYLCASSLMDRTEKLFFGSGTQLSVL.

This CDR3 reads CASSLGRPGYEQYF. CDR3 bases: TGCGCCAGCAGCCTAGGACGTCCTGGATACGAGCAGTACTTC. J is TRBJ2-7 and V is TRBV5-1; D call uncertain. Germline assignment: CDR1 SGHRS and CDR2 YFSETQ. This CDR3 spans 14 amino acids. Trimming removed 4 bases at V and 4 bases at J, with 15 bases between.

This clonotype was observed a handful of times. The V gene is TRBV24-1, the J gene TRBJ2-1, with TRBD2 matching 9 bases. CDR1 KGHDR and CDR2 SFDVKD come from the germline V gene. With V trimmed by 2 bases and J by 3 bases, 4 bases remained unmatched. The CDR3 runs 16 residues. CDR3 sequence reads: CATSDSGTSNYNEQFF. For the CDR3, the DNA is TGTGCCACCAGTGATTCCGGGACTAGCAACTACAATGAGCAGTTCTTC.

This clonotype was observed a handful of times. V is TRBV4-2 and J is TRBJ2-1; D gene unclear. In germline, CDR1 is LGHNA, CDR2 YNFKEQ. The CDR3 covers 16 residues. Trimming left V 0 bases short and J 10 bases short, with 19 bases between. CDR3 residues: CASSQEAYSNGLEQFF. CDR3 nucleotide sequence: TGTGCCAGCAGCCAAGAGGCCTACTCTAATGGTTTAGAGCAGTTCTTC.

V gene TRBV9 combines with J gene TRBJ2-3, with D possibly being TRBD2 (6 bases). In germline, CDR1 is SGDLS, CDR2 YYNGEE. The CDR3 is made up of 15 amino acids. V gave up 0 bases and J gave up 4 bases, with 12 bases separating them. Here the CDR3 reads CASSVVGGFADTQYF. The CDR3 nucleotides are TGTGCCAGCAGCGTAGTTGGGGGGTTTGCAGATACGCAGTATTTT.

The chain combines TRBV28 with TRBJ2-1; 7 bases map to TRBD2. The CDR3 is made up of 17 amino acids. CDR1 is MDHEN, CDR2 SYDVKM, per germline. Trimming removed 2 bases from V and 0 bases from J; junction bases left unmatched: 7. CDR3 in DNA: TGTGCCAGCAGTTTACTCGGGCGGGGGAGCTCCTACAATGAGCAGTTCTTC. Its translation is CASSLLGRGSSYNEQFF. Drawing the rest from reference TRBV28 and TRBJ2-1, the complete variable domain is DVKVTQSSRYLVKRTGEKVFLECVQDMDHENMFWYRQDPGLGLRLIYFSYDVKMKEKGDIPEGYSVSREKKERFSLILESASTNQTSMYLCASSLLGRGSSYNEQFFGPGTRLTVL.

There are a few counts of this clonotype. This chain connects TRBV6-1 to TRBJ1-2; TRBD1 might be the D (6 bases). The CDR3 has 17 residues. In germline, CDR1 is MNHNS, CDR2 SASEGT. With 7 bases removed from V and 0 bases from J, the gap between germline ends came to 21 bases. The CDR3 nucleotides read TGTGCCAGCACTCAAAGGGACACGGCTAGGTCTAACTATGGCTACACCTTC. Translation gives CASTQRDTARSNYGYTF.

In its sample, this clonotype was seen a few times. This chain joins TRBV29-1 and TRBJ2-7; D perhaps matches TRBD1 (5 bases). From germline, CDR1 is SQVTM and CDR2 ANQGSEA. Between the trimmed V and J ends, which lost 4 bases and 5 bases, there was a span of 12 bases. This CDR3 comprises 12 residues. The CDR3 loop is CSVGQGRDEQYF. The CDR3, as DNA: TGCAGCGTTGGTCAGGGTCGGGACGAGCAGTACTTC.

This clonotype was seen a handful of times. The chain recombines TRBV2 with TRBJ1-5; TRBD1 matches 7 bases. Germline V gives CDR1 SNHLY, CDR2 FYNNEI. With 6 bases clipped from V and 4 bases from J, the junction kept 0 bases outside the gene matches. CDR3 size: 12 residues. CDR3 DNA: TGTGCCAGCAGGGACAGGAATCAGCCCCAGCATTTT. Its protein product is CASRDRNQPQHF.

There are a few counts of this clonotype. The V gene is TRBV5-1, the J gene TRBJ2-3; 9 positions match TRBD2. Trimming removed 4 bases from V and 2 bases from J; junction bases left unmatched: 5. Germline V CDR1 and CDR2: SGHRS, YFSETQ. CDR3 length: 15 residues. The CDR3 is CASSASGDSTDTQYF. The CDR3 region has the DNA TGCGCCAGCAGCGCTAGCGGGGACTCCACAGATACGCAGTATTTT.

The chain is built from TRBV9 and TRBJ2-3; 13 bases are shared with TRBD2. Looked up from germline, CDR1 is SGDLS and CDR2 is YYNGEE. CDR3 size: 16 residues. Losses at the gene ends were 4 bases for V and 6 bases for J; bases not matched to a gene: 8. CDR3 sequence reads: CASSSRTSGGSDTQYF. CDR3 DNA sequence: TGTGCCAGCAGCTCCCGGACTAGCGGGGGTTCGGATACGCAGTATTTT.

This clonotype was seen at least ten times. The rearrangement joins TRBV12-3 or TRBV12-4 to TRBJ2-1; the match to TRBD2 covers 9 bases. The CDR3 totals 20 residues. After removal of 3 bases from V and 4 bases from J, the junction contained 19 bases not matched to a gene. The CDR3 DNA follows: TGTGCCAGCAGTTTGGCGCGACGGGACGCGGGGGGGTTCCCTTACAATGAGCAGTTCTTC. Encoded protein: CASSLARRDAGGFPYNEQFF.

This clonotype was seen only a few times. The V gene is TRBV29-1, the J gene TRBJ2-5, with D unresolved. Trimming removed 5 bases from V and 2 bases from J, with 9 bases in between. This CDR3 contains 12 residues. Germline V gene sequence: CDR1 SQVTM, CDR2 ANQGSEA. CDR3 nucleotides: TGCAGCGTTATTGGGTTGCAAGAGACCCAGTACTTC. This gives the protein CSVIGLQETQYF.

This clonotype has only a few counts. The chain joins TRBV20-1 to TRBJ1-5; TRBD1 might be the D (5 bases). Trimming removed 1 base from V and 6 bases from J, with 13 bases in between. The CDR3 is 14 residues long. Per germline, CDR1 DFQATT and CDR2 SNEGSKA (reference sequence). In DNA, the CDR3 is TGCAGTGCTAGAGTTCCCAGGGACCCTCAGCCCCAGCATTTT. This sequence encodes CSARVPRDPQPQHF.

This clonotype showed up just a few times. J is TRBJ2-5 and V is TRBV7-2; the match to TRBD2 covers 9 bases. The germline V gene has CDR1 SGHTA and CDR2 FQGNSA. This CDR3 comprises 15 residues. Trimming cost V 4 bases and J 5 bases; bases outside gene matches: 8. CDR3 sequence (DNA): TGTGCCAGCAGCTACAGCGCGGGGGGGTACGAGACCCAGTACTTC. Amino acid sequence: CASSYSAGGYETQYF.

This clonotype has ten or more counts. The CDR3 coding sequence is TGTGCCAGCAGCCAAGATGATTCGGGGAGCTACGAGCAGTACTTC. The encoded protein is CASSQDDSGSYEQYF. The chain recombines TRBV4-2 with TRBJ2-7, with a possible D match to TRBD2 (5 bases). Between the trimmed V and J ends, which lost 0 bases and 3 bases, there was a span of 12 bases. Germline V gives CDR1 LGHNA, CDR2 YNFKEQ. The CDR3 is 15 residues long.

The chain combines TRBV20-1 with TRBJ2-5; 7 bases fit TRBD1. From germline, CDR1 is DFQATT and CDR2 SNEGSKA (reference sequence). The CDR3 totals 15 residues. V dropped 6 bases and J dropped 4; count of bases not matched to a gene: 14. The CDR3 protein is CSAPNPRRQGETQYF. CDR3 sequence (DNA): TGCAGTGCCCCCAACCCCCGTCGACAGGGAGAGACCCAGTACTTC.

V and J are TRBV3-1 and TRBJ1-2; D unclear. The germline CDR1 and CDR2 sequences are LGHDT and YNNKEL (reference sequence). Trimming took 4 bases from V and 6 from J, leaving 15 bases between them. The CDR3 spans 14 residues. The CDR3 DNA reads as TGTGCCAGCAGCCCCGGAGCAGTATCCCATGGCTACACCTTC. Protein sequence: CASSPGAVSHGYTF.

V is TRBV6-2 or TRBV6-3 and J is TRBJ2-2; D might be TRBD2 (6 bases). Between the trimmed V and J ends, which lost 5 bases and 2 bases, there was a span of 12 bases. Germline CDR1 MNHEY, CDR2 SVGEGT. This CDR3 contains 15 residues. The CDR3 DNA follows: TGTGCCAGCAGTAACACGGGACTCAACACCGGGGAGCTGTTTTTT. Amino acids: CASSNTGLNTGELFF.